The clone carrying this TCR beta chain came up a few times. Its antigen is not identified. This sample is drawn from a study of vaccination and CD4 T cells after COVID-19. About the research overall: Post-COVID sampling occurred a median about 100 days after diagnosis (range 35 to 161).

V was pared by 5 bases and J by 3 bases, with 7 bases of the junction left unmatched. From germline, CDR1 is LNHDA and CDR2 SQIVND (reference sequence). CDR3 length: 15 residues. Overall study results and limits: The study found median SARS-CoV-2-reactive clonotypes rising from about 20 to 38, not significantly.

TCRdb passed the PCR reads through MiXCR, listing each CDR3 protein once. In the table there are just under 30,000 distinct CDR3 sequences, more than 40% of which are singletons. Described time point: late sampling 161 to 241 days after vaccination in three convalescent patients. The dates of positive PCR tests extended from March through December 2020 and came before the US Alpha, Beta and Delta variants. V is TRBV19 and J is TRBJ1-1, with TRBD1 matching 9 bases. The source was CD4+ T cells from blood, collected about 7 months after SARS-CoV-2 vaccination. This TCR was recovered from a human donor who had recovered from COVID-19. The CDR3, as DNA: TGTGCCAGTAGTGTCAACAGGGGGCGCGACACTGAAGCTTTCTTT. Translating it yields CASSVNRGRDTEAFF. Full variable domain (remainder filled in from reference TRBV19 and TRBJ1-1): DGGITQSPKYLFRKEGQNVTLSCEQNLNHDAMYWYRQDPGQGLRLIYYSQIVNDFQKGDIAEGYSVSREKKESFPLTVTSAQKNPTAFYLCASSVNRGRDTEAFFGQGTRLTVV.